The subject of this entry is one T cell receptor beta chain. CDR1 and CDR2 (germline): PRHDT, FYEKMQ (reference sequence). There are 15 residues in the CDR3. V lost 2 bases and J 4 bases, leaving 14 bases between the germline ends. The data stem from a study of T cell responses to AZD1222 COVID-19 vaccine. Sequencing used immunoSEQ multiplex PCR; TCRdb keeps in-frame clones, though not all of them. The sample includes roughly 180,000 clones, around 93% of them seen just once. This clonotype was obtained from an adult in good health. Specimen: peripheral blood, collected on day 0 of AZD1222 vaccination. The gene calls are TRBV13 and TRBJ2-5; TRBD2 is a possible D gene (6 bases). The CDR3 here is CASSLFGAGLETQYF. DNA for the CDR3: TGTGCCAGCAGCTTATTCGGTGCGGGGCTAGAGACCCAGTACTTC.